Below are 9 T cell receptor beta chains sequenced from a single sample in a study of cytomegalovirus exposure and HLA in healthy donors. Primers for the PCR totalled 60 Vbeta and 13 Jbeta. Generated by immunoSEQ multiplex PCR, the TCRdb table keeps only in-frame clones and is missing some. The data contain some 220,000 clones, around 80% of them singletons. Sequenced: PBMCs. The source of these receptors is a boy younger than 18 in good health and CMV-seronegative.

Here the CDR3 DNA reads TGTGCCACTGGGACTAGCGGGAGTTCATTGGCCGGGGAGCTGTTTTTT. Amino acids: CATGTSGSSLAGELFF. The chain carries TRBV5-4 and TRBJ2-2; 14 bases match TRBD2. The length of the CDR3 is 16 residues. Germline V gene lookup returns CDR1 SGHNT and CDR2 YYREEE (reference sequence). Trimming took 9 bases from V and 6 from J; bases not matched to a gene: 10.

The V call is TRBV5-1, the J call TRBJ2-4; D is possibly TRBD1 (5 bases). The CDR3 length is 15 residues. Germline V gives CDR1 SGHRS, CDR2 YFSETQ. With 4 bases removed from V and 3 bases from J, the gap between germline ends came to 14 bases. CDR3 sequence (DNA): TGCGCCAGCAGCAAGGACCGACAGAACAAAAACATTCAGTACTTC. It encodes CASSKDRQNKNIQYF.

The rearrangement links TRBV30 to TRBJ1-1, with D possibly TRBD1 on 6 matching bases. This CDR3 is built from 14 residues. Germline V gene sequence: CDR1 GTSNPN, CDR2 SVGIG (reference sequence). V shed 5 bases and J shed 8 bases, with 21 bases lying between them. CDR3 amino acids: CAWDSGQGLPEAFF. The CDR3 DNA follows: TGTGCCTGGGACTCTGGCCAGGGGTTACCAGAAGCTTTCTTT.

The chain recombines TRBV4-1 with TRBJ2-1, with 12 bases that match TRBD2. The CDR3 consists of 15 residues. V gave up 1 base and J gave up 6 bases; unmatched junction bases: 1. Germline CDR1 and CDR2: MGHRA and YSYEKL. This CDR3 is CASSQAGLAGNEQFF. The CDR3 nucleotides read TGCGCCAGCAGCCAAGCGGGACTAGCGGGCAATGAGCAGTTCTTC.

The chain employs TRBV10-3 and TRBJ2-5, with TRBD2 matching 10 bases. CDR1 is ENHRY, CDR2 SYGVKD, per germline. The trim removed 3 bases at V and 5 bases at J, leaving 6 bases unmatched. This CDR3 has 15 amino acids. CDR3 coding DNA: TGTGCCATCAGTGACGGAAGCGGGGGGGTCGAGACCCAGTACTTC. Encoded protein: CAISDGSGGVETQYF.

This chain joins TRBV27 and TRBJ2-5; D unclear. Trimming took off 3 bases at V and 7 bases at J, with 21 bases between the two ends. This CDR3 has 16 amino acids. Germline V CDR1 and CDR2: MNHEY, SMNVEV (reference sequence). Here the CDR3 reads CASSFHTPDPPGTQYF. The CDR3 nucleotides read TGTGCCAGCAGTTTTCATACCCCTGACCCGCCGGGGACCCAGTACTTC.

This clone appeared once. The genes are TRBV29-1 and TRBJ2-7; D unresolved. Trimming removed 0 bases from V and 0 bases from J, with 9 bases in between. CDR3 length: 14 residues. Germline V gives CDR1 SQVTM, CDR2 ANQGSEA. This CDR3 is CSVEERPSSYEQYF. For the CDR3, the DNA is TGCAGCGTTGAAGAGAGGCCGAGCTCCTACGAGCAGTACTTC.

For the CDR3, the DNA is TGTGCCAGCAGCTTAAAAACCCCAGGGCTAACGGGCACCATATATTTT. Translating gives CASSLKTPGLTGTIYF. The chain employs TRBV7-9 and TRBJ1-3; D might be TRBD1 (5 bases). The V and J ends lost 2 bases and 9 bases respectively, with 20 bases between them. Germline CDR1 and CDR2: SEHNR and FQNEAQ (reference sequence). There are 16 residues in the CDR3.

The chain uses TRBV19 and TRBJ1-1; D is uncertain. V lost 9 bases, J lost 8 bases, and 19 bases lay in between. Looked up from germline, CDR1 is LNHDA and CDR2 is SQIVND (reference sequence). This CDR3 spans 13 amino acids. The CDR3 nucleotides read TGTGCCAGCCTTCAGTACAGCCGTGGAGAAGCTTTCTTT. This gives the protein CASLQYSRGEAFF.